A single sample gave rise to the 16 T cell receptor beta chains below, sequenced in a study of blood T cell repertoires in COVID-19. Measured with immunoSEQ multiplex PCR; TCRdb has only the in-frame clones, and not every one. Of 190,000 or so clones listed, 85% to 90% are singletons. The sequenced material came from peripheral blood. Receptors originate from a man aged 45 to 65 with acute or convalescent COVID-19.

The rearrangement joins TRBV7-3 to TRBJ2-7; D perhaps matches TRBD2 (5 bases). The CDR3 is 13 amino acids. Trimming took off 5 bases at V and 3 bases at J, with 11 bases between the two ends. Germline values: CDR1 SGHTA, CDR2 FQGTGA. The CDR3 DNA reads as TGTGCCAGCAGCCCGGACTTGGGCTACGAGCAGTACTTC. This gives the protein CASSPDLGYEQYF. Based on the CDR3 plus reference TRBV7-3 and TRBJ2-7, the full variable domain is GAGVSQTPSNKVTEKGKYVELRCDPISGHTALYWYRQSLGQGPEFLIYFQGTGAADDSGLPNDRFFAVRPEGSVSTLKIQRTERGDSAVYLCASSPDLGYEQYFGPGTRLTVT.

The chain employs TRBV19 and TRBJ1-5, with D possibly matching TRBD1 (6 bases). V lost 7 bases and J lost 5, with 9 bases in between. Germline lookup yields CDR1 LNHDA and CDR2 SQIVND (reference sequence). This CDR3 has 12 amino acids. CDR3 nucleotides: TGTGCCAGTAAGACAGGTGATCAGCCCCAGCATTTT. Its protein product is CASKTGDQPQHF.

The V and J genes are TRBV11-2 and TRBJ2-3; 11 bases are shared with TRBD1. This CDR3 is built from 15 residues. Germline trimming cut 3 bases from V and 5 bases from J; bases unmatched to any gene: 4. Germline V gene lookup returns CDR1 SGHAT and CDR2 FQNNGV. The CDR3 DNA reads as TGTGCCAGCAGCTTTGGACAGGGGGCGGGAGATACGCAGTATTTT. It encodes CASSFGQGAGDTQYF.

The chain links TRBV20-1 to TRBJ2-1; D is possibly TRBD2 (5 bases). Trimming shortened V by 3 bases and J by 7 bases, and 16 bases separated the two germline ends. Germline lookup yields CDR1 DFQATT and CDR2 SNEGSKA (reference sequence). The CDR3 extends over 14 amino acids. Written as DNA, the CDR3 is TGCAGTGCTAGTCCACTAGAGTCCCCTAATGAGCAGTTCTTC. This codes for CSASPLESPNEQFF.

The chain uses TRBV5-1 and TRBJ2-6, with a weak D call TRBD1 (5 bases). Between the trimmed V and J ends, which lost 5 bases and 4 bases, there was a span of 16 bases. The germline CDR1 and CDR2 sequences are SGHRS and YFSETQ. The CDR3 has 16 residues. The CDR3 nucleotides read TGCGCCAGCAGTCGAGACAGAGCCAGCGGGGCCAACGTCCTGACTTTC. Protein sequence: CASSRDRASGANVLTF.

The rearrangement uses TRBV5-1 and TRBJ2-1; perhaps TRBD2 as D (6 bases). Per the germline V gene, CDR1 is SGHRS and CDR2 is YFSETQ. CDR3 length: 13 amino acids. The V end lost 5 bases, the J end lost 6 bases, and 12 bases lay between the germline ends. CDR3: CASRDVGGNEQFF. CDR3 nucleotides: TGCGCCAGCAGAGATGTGGGAGGCAATGAGCAGTTCTTC.

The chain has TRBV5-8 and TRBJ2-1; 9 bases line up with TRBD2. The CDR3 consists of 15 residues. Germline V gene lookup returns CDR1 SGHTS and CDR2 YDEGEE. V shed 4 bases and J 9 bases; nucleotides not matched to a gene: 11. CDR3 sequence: CASSNRGLAGREQFF. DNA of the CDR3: TGTGCCAGCAGCAACAGAGGCCTAGCGGGGCGTGAGCAGTTCTTC.

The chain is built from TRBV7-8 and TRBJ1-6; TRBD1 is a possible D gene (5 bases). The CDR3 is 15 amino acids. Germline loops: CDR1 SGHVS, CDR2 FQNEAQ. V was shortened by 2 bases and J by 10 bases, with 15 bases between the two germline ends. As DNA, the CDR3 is TGTGCCAGCAGCTTAAACCGGCAGGGATTCTCACCCCTCCACTTT. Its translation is CASSLNRQGFSPLHF. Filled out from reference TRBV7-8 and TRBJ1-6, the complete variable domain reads GAGVSQSPRYKVAKRGQDVALRCDPISGHVSLFWYQQALGQGPEFLTYFQNEAQLDKSGLPSDRFFAERPEGSVSTLKIQRTQQEDSAVYLCASSLNRQGFSPLHFGNGTRLTVT.

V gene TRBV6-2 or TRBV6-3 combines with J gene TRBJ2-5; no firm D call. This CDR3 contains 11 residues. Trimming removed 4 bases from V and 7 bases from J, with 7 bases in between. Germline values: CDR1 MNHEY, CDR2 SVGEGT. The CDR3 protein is CASSFPSTQYF. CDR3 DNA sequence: TGTGCCAGCAGTTTCCCATCGACCCAGTACTTC.

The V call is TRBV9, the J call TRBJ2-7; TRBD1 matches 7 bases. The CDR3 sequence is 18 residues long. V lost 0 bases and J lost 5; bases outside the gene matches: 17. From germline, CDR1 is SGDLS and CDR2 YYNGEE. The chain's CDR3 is CASSVEPQEVTGFHEQYF. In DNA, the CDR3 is TGTGCCAGCAGCGTAGAGCCCCAAGAGGTGACAGGGTTCCACGAGCAGTACTTC. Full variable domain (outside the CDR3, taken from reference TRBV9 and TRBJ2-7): DSGVTQTPKHLITATGQRVTLRCSPRSGDLSVYWYQQSLDQGLQFLIQYYNGEERAKGNILERFSAQQFPDLHSELNLSSLELGDSALYFCASSVEPQEVTGFHEQYFGPGTRLTVT.

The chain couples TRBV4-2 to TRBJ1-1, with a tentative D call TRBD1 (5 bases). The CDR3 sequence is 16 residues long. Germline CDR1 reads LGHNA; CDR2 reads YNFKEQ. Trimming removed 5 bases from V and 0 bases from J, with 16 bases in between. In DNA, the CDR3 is TGTGCCAGCAGCGTCAGGGTTAGGGGAATGAACACTGAAGCTTTCTTT. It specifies CASSVRVRGMNTEAFF.

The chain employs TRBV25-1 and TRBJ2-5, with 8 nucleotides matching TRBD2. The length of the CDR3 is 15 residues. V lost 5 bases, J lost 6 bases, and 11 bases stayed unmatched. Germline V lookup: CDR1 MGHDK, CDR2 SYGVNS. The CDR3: CASSIAGSGKQTQYF. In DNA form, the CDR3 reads TGTGCCAGCAGTATAGCGGGATCAGGCAAACAGACCCAGTACTTC.

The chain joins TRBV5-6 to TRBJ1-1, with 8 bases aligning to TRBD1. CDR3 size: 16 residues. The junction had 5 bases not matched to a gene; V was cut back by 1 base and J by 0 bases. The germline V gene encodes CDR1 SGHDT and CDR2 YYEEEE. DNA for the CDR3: TGTGCCAGCAGCTTGTTCCAGGGGGCGGTGAACACTGAAGCTTTCTTT. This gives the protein CASSLFQGAVNTEAFF.

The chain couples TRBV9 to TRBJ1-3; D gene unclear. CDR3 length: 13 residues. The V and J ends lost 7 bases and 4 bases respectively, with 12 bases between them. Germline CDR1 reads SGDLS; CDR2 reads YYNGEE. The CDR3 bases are TGTGCCAGCGCAGGTAGATCCGGAAACACCATATATTTT. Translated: CASAGRSGNTIYF.

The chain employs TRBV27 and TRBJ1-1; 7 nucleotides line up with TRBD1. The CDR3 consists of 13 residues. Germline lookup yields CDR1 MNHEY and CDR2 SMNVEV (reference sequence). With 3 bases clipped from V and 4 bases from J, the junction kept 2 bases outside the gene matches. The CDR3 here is CASSFNRGTEAFF. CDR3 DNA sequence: TGTGCCAGCAGTTTCAACAGGGGCACTGAAGCTTTCTTT.

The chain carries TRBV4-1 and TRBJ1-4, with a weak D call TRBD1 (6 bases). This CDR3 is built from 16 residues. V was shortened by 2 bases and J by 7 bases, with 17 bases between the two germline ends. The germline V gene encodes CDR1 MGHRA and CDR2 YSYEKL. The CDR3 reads CASSQHATGWGEKLFF. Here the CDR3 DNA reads TGCGCCAGCAGCCAACATGCTACAGGGTGGGGTGAAAAACTGTTTTTT.